The 20 T cell receptor beta chains reported below all come from one sample, sequenced in a study of identical twins (TCRdb year 2016). To prepare the library, 5' RACE was applied. The sequencer was an Illumina HiSeq 2000. In TCRdb, the public reads were trimmed at Q25 with fastp and aligned with MiXCR, with productive beta chains retained. One record per CDR3 amino acid sequence lists the most common genes and DNA. The sample profile shows some 660,000 distinct CDR3 sequences; 8.6% of them were found once. The top ten clonotypes cover around 0.95% of the sample. The same specimen was also included in a second study, on yellow fever vaccine responses in identical twins.

The sample consisted of PBMCs. All receptors derive from a young woman in good health.

This clonotype appeared a few times. This chain uses TRBV6-2 or TRBV6-3 with TRBJ2-7, with 8 positions matching TRBD1. CDR3 length: 15 residues. Germline V gene data show CDR1 as MNHEY and CDR2 as SVGEGT. The J segment lost 1 base and the V segment lost 5 bases, leaving 7 bases of the junction unmatched. CDR3 bases: TGTGCCAGCAGTACGGACAGGGCTGGATCCTACGAGCAGTACTTC. Translated, it gives CASSTDRAGSYEQYF.

This clonotype was picked up a small number of times. V and J are TRBV29-1 and TRBJ2-1; 7 positions agree with TRBD2. The germline V gene has CDR1 SQVTM and CDR2 ANQGSEA. This CDR3 has 14 residues. Trimming took 4 bases from V and 7 from J; bases not matched to a gene: 10. The CDR3 loop reads CSVGKVGSGNEQFF. CDR3 coding DNA: TGCAGCGTTGGAAAGGTGGGTAGCGGGAATGAGCAGTTCTTC.

The table lists this clonotype with a few counts. DNA for the CDR3: TGCGCCAGCAGCTTGGCCGACGGCTATGGCTACACCTTC. Translation gives CASSLADGYGYTF. V is TRBV5-1 and J is TRBJ1-2, with D uncertain. Per the germline V gene, CDR1 is SGHRS and CDR2 is YFSETQ. The CDR3 sequence is 13 residues long. The ends were cut back, 0 bases at V and 4 bases at J, with 7 bases in the middle.

This rearrangement joins TRBV19 to TRBJ2-7; unclear D gene. Germline CDR1 reads LNHDA; CDR2 reads SQIVND (reference sequence). This CDR3 comprises 13 residues. Deletions cut 4 bases from V and 3 bases from J, with 10 bases between. The CDR3 loop reads CASSKRFYYEQYF. In DNA, the CDR3 is TGTGCCAGTAGTAAGCGATTCTACTACGAGCAGTACTTC.

Note on this clonotype: This may come from a read error, since a much larger clone is one base off. The chain combines TRBV20-1 with TRBJ2-7; 10 nucleotides line up with TRBD1. Germline CDR1 is DFQATT and CDR2 is SNEGSKA (reference sequence). Unmatched junction bases numbered 4, after V lost 4 bases and J lost 1 base. This CDR3 spans 14 amino acids. CDR3 region: CSANRDRGSYEQYF. DNA of the CDR3: TGCAGTGCTAACCGGGACAGGGGATCCTACGAGCAGTACTTC.

This clonotype appeared many times. The rearrangement uses TRBV7-9 and TRBJ2-1; the D gene is possibly TRBD1 (5 bases). The CDR3 is made up of 14 amino acids. Trimming took 3 bases from V and 5 from J, leaving 11 bases between them. Germline CDR1 SEHNR, CDR2 FQNEAQ (reference sequence). Written as DNA, the CDR3 is TGTGCCAGCAGCTTGGCAGGGTCGGACAATGAGCAGTTCTTC. This codes for CASSLAGSDNEQFF.

This chain connects TRBV9 to TRBJ2-1; D uncertain. The V gene lost 3 bases and the J gene lost 5 bases, with 9 bases spanning the gap. The V gene's germline CDR1 is SGDLS and CDR2 YYNGEE. The CDR3 sequence is 13 residues long. DNA of the CDR3: TGTGCCAGCAGCGCCAGACTGGACAATGAGCAGTTCTTC. As protein: CASSARLDNEQFF.

This clonotype was counted only a few times. The chain joins TRBV4-2 to TRBJ2-7; 9 nucleotides align to TRBD1. The CDR3 spans 15 residues. The germline gives CDR1 LGHNA, CDR2 YNFKEQ. V lost 2 bases and J lost 2; bases outside the gene matches: 4. The CDR3 reads CASSQFRDRAYEQYF. The CDR3 nucleotides read TGTGCCAGCAGCCAATTCCGGGACAGGGCCTACGAGCAGTACTTC.

V and J are TRBV7-2 and TRBJ2-7, with D possibly TRBD2 on 6 matching bases. Germline V gene lookup returns CDR1 SGHTA and CDR2 FQGNSA. The CDR3 runs 15 residues. V gave up 0 bases and J gave up 6 bases, with 15 bases separating them. CDR3 in amino acids: CASSLAREGIREQYF. The CDR3 DNA is TGTGCCAGCAGCTTAGCGCGGGAAGGGATTCGCGAGCAGTACTTC.

This rearrangement joins TRBV9 to TRBJ2-5, with D possibly matching TRBD2 (5 bases). Trimming left V 3 bases short and J 0 bases short, with 12 bases between. Looked up from germline, CDR1 is SGDLS and CDR2 is YYNGEE. The CDR3 loop spans 15 amino acids. The CDR3 nucleotides are TGTGCCAGCAGCGCTAGCCCGCGAAACCAAGAGACCCAGTACTTC. This encodes CASSASPRNQETQYF.

The chain recombines TRBV5-1 with TRBJ2-5, with D tentatively TRBD1 (6 bases). Germline CDR1 reads SGHRS; CDR2 reads YFSETQ. The CDR3 sequence is 14 residues long. The germline V and J ends were trimmed by 4 bases and 5 bases, with 15 bases remaining between them. CDR3 sequence reads: CASSITAGEETQYF. DNA of the CDR3: TGCGCCAGCAGCATCACAGCAGGGGAGGAGACCCAGTACTTC. The entire variable domain, with the rest obtained from reference TRBV5-1 and TRBJ2-5, is as follows: KAGVTQTPRYLIKTRGQQVTLSCSPISGHRSVSWYQQTPGQGLQFLFEYFSETQRNKGNFPGRFSGRQFSNSRSEMNVSTLELGDSALYLCASSITAGEETQYFGPGTRLLVL.

This clonotype turned up a few times. This rearrangement joins TRBV6-5 to TRBJ2-3; TRBD1 is a possible D gene (5 bases). Germline V CDR1 and CDR2: MNHEY, SVGAGI. This CDR3 has 15 amino acids. The V end was cut by 0 bases, the J end by 7 bases, with 14 bases between. The chain's CDR3 is CASSYSRITGNTQYF. The CDR3 coding sequence is TGTGCCAGCAGTTACTCTAGGATCACAGGAAATACGCAGTATTTT.

This chain connects TRBV20-1 to TRBJ2-1; the match to TRBD2 covers 11 bases. The junction had 9 bases not matched to a gene; V was cut back by 0 bases and J by 2 bases. The V gene's germline CDR1 is DFQATT and CDR2 SNEGSKA (reference sequence). This CDR3 is 18 amino acids long. For the CDR3, the DNA is TGCAGTGCTAGAGATCTAGCGGGAGGCGAGTTACCCTACAATGAGCAGTTCTTC. Its translation: CSARDLAGGELPYNEQFF.

The sample holds a few counts of this clonotype. V is TRBV19 and J is TRBJ2-3; D ambiguous. Germline V gene lookup returns CDR1 LNHDA and CDR2 SQIVND (reference sequence). The CDR3 runs to 11 residues. The ends were cut back, 10 bases at V and 10 bases at J, with 15 bases in the middle. CDR3 in DNA: TGTGCCACCACTGACCTTGAGGCGCAGTATTTT. Encoded protein: CATTDLEAQYF.

The CDR3 loop is CASSPGPKAYEQYF. The CDR3 DNA follows: TGTGCCAGCAGCCCGGGACCCAAAGCCTACGAGCAGTACTTC. J is TRBJ2-7 and V is TRBV28, with D perhaps matching TRBD1 or TRBD2 (5 bases each). V was trimmed by 6 bases and J by 2 bases, leaving 14 bases between them. The germline gives CDR1 MDHEN, CDR2 SYDVKM. CDR3 length: 14 residues.

This clonotype was seen only a few times. The V gene is TRBV7-2, the J gene TRBJ2-3; possibly TRBD1 for D (6 bases). Trimming removed 1 base at V and 2 bases at J, with 13 bases between. Germline assignment: CDR1 SGHTA and CDR2 FQGNSA. The CDR3 spans 16 residues. The CDR3 loop is CASSLEDWGPTDTQYF. CDR3 coding DNA: TGTGCCAGCAGCTTAGAGGATTGGGGGCCCACAGATACGCAGTATTTT.

This clonotype was observed many times. The chain uses TRBV27 and TRBJ1-2; TRBD1 matches 7 bases. The V gene end was trimmed by 7 bases and the J gene end by 5 bases; junction bases not matched to a gene: 7. Germline V gene lookup returns CDR1 MNHEY and CDR2 SMNVEV (reference sequence). CDR3 size: 13 residues. This CDR3 is CASKPGQSYGYTF. CDR3 DNA: TGTGCCAGCAAGCCGGGACAGTCGTATGGCTACACCTTC.

V is TRBV29-1 and J is TRBJ2-7; tentatively, D is TRBD1 (6 bases). Looked up from germline, CDR1 is SQVTM and CDR2 is ANQGSEA. The CDR3 runs 15 residues. Trimming left V 2 bases short and J 3 bases short, with 17 bases between. The DNA for the CDR3 is TGCAGCGTTGAATCGCCGGACAGAGAAAACTACGAGCAGTACTTC. Translating gives CSVESPDRENYEQYF.

This clonotype was observed at least ten times. The chain joins TRBV12-3 or TRBV12-4 to TRBJ1-1; maybe TRBD1 (6 bases). The CDR3 is 15 residues long. Trimming removed 6 bases from V and 4 bases from J, with 18 bases in between. The DNA for the CDR3 is TGTGCCAGCAGGCAGGGGAGCGGATGGGGCACTGAAGCTTTCTTT. Encoded protein: CASRQGSGWGTEAFF.

This clonotype came up a few times. The rearrangement uses TRBV27 and TRBJ1-2, with D perhaps matching TRBD1 (5 bases). The CDR3 has 15 residues. Germline V lookup: CDR1 MNHEY, CDR2 SMNVEV (reference sequence). The V end lost 3 bases, the J end lost 8 bases, and 19 bases lay between the germline ends. CDR3 bases: TGTGCCAGCAGTTTCGCCGGGACGCCGCTATCAGGCTACACCTTC. As protein: CASSFAGTPLSGYTF.